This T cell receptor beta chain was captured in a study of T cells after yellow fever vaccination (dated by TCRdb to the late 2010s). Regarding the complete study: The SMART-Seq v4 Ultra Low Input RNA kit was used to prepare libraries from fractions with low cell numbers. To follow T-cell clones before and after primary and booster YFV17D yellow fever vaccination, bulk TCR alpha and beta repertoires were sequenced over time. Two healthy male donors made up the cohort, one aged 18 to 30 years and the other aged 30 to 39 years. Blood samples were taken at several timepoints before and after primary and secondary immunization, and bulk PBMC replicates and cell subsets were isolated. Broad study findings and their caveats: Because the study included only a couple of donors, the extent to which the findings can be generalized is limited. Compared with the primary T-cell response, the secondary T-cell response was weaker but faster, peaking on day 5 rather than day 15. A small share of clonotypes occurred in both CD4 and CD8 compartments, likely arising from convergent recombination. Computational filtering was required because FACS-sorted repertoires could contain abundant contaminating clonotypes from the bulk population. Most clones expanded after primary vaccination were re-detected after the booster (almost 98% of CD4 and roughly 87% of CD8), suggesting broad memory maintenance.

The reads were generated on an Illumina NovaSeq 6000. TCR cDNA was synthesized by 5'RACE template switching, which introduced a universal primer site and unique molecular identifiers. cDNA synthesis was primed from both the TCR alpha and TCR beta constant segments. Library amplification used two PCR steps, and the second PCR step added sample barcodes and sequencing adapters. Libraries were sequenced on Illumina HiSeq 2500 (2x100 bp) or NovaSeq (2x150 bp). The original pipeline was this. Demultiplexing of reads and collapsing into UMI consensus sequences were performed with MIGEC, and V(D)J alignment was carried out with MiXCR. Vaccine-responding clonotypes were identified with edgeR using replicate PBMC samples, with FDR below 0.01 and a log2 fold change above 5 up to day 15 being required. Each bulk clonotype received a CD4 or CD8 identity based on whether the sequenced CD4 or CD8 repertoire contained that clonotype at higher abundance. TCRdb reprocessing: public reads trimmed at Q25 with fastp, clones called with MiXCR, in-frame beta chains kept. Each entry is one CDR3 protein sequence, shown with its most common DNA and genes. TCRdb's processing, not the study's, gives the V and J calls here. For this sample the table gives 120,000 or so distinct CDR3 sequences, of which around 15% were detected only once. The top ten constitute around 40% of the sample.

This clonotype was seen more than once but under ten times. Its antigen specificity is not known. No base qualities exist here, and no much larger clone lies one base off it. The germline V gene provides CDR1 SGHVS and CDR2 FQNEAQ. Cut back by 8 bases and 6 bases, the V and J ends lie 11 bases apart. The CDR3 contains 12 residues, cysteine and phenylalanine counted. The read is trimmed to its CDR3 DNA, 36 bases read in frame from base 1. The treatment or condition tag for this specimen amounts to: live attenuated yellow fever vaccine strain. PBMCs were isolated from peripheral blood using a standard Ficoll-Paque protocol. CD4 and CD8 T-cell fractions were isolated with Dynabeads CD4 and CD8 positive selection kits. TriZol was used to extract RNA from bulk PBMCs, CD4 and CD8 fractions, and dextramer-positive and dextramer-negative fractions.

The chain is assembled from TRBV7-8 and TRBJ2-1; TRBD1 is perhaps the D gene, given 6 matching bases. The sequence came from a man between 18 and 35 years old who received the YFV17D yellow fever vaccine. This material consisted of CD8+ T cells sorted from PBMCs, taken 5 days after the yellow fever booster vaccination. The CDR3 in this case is CASGGPRNEQFF. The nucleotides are TGTGCCAGCGGGGGCCCCCGCAATGAGCAGTTCTTC.